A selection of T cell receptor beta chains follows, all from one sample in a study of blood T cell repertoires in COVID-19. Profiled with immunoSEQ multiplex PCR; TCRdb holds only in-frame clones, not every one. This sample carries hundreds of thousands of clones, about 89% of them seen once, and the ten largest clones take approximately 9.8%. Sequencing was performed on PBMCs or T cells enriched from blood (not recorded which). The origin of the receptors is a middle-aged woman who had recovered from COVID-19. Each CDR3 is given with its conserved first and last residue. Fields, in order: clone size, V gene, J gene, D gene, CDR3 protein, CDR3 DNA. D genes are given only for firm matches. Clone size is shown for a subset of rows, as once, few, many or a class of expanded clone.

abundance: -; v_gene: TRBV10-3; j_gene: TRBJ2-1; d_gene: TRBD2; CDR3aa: CAISESTGLAVGNEQFF; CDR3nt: TGTGCCATCAGTGAGTCGACGGGGCTAGCGGTGGGCAATGAGCAGTTCTTC
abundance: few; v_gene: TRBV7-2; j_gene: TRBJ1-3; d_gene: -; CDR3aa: CASSLRTAGNTIYF; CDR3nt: TGTGCCAGCAGCTTACGGACAGCTGGAAACACCATATATTTT
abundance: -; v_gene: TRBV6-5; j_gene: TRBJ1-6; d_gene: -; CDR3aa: CASSYSVGQDNSPLHF; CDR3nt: TGTGCCAGCAGTTACTCGGTGGGGCAGGATAATTCACCCCTCCACTTT
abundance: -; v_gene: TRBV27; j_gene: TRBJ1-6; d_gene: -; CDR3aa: CASSFRGSPLSNSPLHF; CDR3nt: TGTGCCAGCAGTTTTAGGGGGAGCCCACTAAGTAATTCACCCCTCCACTTT
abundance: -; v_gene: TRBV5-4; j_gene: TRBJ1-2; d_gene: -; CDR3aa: CASSRPESYGYTF; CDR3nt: TGTGCCAGCAGCCGTCCGGAGTCCTATGGCTACACCTTC
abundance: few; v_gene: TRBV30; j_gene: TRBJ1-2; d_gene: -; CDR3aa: CAWSVRPIYGYTF; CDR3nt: TGTGCCTGGAGTGTGCGGCCTATCTATGGCTACACCTTC
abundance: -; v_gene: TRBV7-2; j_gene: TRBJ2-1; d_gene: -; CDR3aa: CASSLEGLYNEQFF; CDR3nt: TGTGCCAGCAGCTTAGAGGGACTTTACAATGAGCAGTTCTTC
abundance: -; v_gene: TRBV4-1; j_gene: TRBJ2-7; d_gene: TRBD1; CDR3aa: CASSPRTGYEQYF; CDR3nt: TGCGCCAGCAGCCCCCGGACAGGCTACGAGCAGTACTTC
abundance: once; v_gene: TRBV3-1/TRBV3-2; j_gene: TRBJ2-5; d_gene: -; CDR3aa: CASSQASQRQETQYF; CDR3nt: TGTGCCAGCAGCCAAGCCTCCCAGCGGCAAGAGACCCAGTACTTC
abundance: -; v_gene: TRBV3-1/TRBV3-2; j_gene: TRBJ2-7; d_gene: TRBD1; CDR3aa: CASSLRTGFEQYF; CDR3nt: TGTGCCAGCAGCCTTAGGACAGGGTTCGAGCAGTACTTC
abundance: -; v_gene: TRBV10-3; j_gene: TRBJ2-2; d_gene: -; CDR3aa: CAIKDRAGTGELFF; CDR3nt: TGTGCCATCAAAGACCGCGCGGGCACCGGGGAGCTGTTTTTT
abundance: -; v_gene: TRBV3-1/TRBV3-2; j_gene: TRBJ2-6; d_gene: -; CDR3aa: CASSQAGSGANVLTF; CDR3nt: TGTGCCAGCAGCCAAGCGGGCTCTGGGGCCAACGTCCTGACTTTC
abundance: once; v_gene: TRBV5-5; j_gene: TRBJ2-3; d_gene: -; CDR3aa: CASSPGGFSTDTQYF; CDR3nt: TGTGCCAGCAGCCCGGGTGGATTTAGCACAGATACGCAGTATTTT
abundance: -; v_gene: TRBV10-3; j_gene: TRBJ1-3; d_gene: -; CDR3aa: CAISESGGNTIYF; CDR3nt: TGTGCCATCAGTGAGAGCGGAGGAAACACCATATATTTT
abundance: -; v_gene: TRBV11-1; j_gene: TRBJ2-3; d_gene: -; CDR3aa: CASSRNQADTQYF; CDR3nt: TGTGCCAGCAGCCGTAACCAGGCGGATACGCAGTATTTT
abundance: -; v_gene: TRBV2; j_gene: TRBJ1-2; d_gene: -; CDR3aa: CAINRDTSNYGYTF; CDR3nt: TGTGCCATCAACCGGGACACGTCTAACTATGGCTACACCTTC
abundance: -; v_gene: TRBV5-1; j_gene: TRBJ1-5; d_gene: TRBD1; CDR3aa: CASSSGTGGEPQHF; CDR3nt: TGCGCCAGCAGCTCCGGGACAGGGGGGGAGCCCCAGCATTTT
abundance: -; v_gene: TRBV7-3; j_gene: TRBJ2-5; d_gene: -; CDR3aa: CASSLGHRGETQYF; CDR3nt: TGTGCCAGCAGCTTAGGTCATAGGGGGGAGACCCAGTACTTC
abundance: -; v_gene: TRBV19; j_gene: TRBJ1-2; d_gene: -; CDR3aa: CASSLGLRRGGYTF; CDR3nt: TGTGCCAGTAGCCTGGGACTCCGGCGGGGCGGCTACACCTTC
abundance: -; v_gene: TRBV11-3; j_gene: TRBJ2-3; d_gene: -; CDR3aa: CASSLGTAGQSTDTQYF; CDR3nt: TGTGCCAGCAGCTTAGGAACTGCGGGACAGAGCACAGATACGCAGTATTTT
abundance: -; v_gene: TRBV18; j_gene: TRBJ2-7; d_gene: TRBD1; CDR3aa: CASSPQGQDGEQYF; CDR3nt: TGTGCCAGCTCACCACAGGGACAGGACGGCGAGCAGTACTTC
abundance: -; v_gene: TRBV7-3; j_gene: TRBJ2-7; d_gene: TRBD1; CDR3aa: CASSLTGITGGKYEQYF; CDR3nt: TGTGCCAGCAGCTTAACCGGAATAACAGGGGGCAAGTACGAGCAGTACTTC
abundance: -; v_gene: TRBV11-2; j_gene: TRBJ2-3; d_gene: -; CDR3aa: CASSREATGTQYF; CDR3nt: TGTGCCAGCAGCAGAGAGGCTACCGGTACGCAGTATTTT
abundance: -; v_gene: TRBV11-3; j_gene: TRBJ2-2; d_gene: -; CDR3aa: CASSLPNRATGELFF; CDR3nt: TGTGCCAGCAGCTTGCCCAACAGGGCCACCGGGGAGCTGTTTTTT
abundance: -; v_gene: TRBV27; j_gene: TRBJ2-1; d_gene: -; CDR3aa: CASSLGDFFNEQFF; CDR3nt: TGTGCCAGCAGTTTAGGGGACTTCTTTAATGAGCAGTTCTTC